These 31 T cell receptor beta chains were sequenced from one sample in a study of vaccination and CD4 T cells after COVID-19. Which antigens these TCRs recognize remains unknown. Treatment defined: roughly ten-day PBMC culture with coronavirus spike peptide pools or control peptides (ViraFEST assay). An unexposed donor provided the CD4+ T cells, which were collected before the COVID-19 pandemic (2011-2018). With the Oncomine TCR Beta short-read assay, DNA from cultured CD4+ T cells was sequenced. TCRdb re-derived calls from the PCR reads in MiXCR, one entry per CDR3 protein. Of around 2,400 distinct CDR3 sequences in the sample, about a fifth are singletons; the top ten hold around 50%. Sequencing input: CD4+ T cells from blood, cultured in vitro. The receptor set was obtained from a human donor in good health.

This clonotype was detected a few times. The CDR3 DNA is TGTGCCAGCAGCCCCACAGGTCCAGAGACCCAGTACTTC. Its protein product is CASSPTGPETQYF. This chain links TRBV7-9 with TRBJ2-5; D perhaps matches TRBD1 (5 bases). Germline V gene data show CDR1 as SEHNR and CDR2 as FQNEAQ (reference sequence). Trimming removed 5 bases at V and 4 bases at J, with 11 bases between. The CDR3 is made up of 13 amino acids.

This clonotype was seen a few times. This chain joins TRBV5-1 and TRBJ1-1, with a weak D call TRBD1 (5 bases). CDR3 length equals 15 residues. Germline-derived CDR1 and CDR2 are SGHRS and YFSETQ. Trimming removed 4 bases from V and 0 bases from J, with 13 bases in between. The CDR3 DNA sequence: TGCGCCAGCAGCGCAACGACAGCCATGAACACTGAAGCTTTCTTT. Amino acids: CASSATTAMNTEAFF.

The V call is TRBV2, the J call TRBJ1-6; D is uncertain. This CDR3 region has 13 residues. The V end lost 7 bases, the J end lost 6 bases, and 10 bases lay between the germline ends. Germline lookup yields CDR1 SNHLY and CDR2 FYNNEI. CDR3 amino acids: CASKRLTNSPLHF. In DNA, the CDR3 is TGTGCCAGCAAGCGGCTGACTAATTCACCCCTCCACTTT. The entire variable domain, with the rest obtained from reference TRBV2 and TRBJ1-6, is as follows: EPEVTQTPSHQVTQMGQEVILRCVPISNHLYFYWYRQILGQKVEFLVSFYNNEISEKSEIFDDQFSVERPDGSNFTLKIRSTKLEDSAMYFCASKRLTNSPLHFGNGTRLTVT.

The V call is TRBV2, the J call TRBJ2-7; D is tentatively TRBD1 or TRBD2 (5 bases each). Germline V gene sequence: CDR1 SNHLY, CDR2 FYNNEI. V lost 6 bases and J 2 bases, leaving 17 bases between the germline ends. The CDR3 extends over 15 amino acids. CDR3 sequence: CASSAQRGGTYEQYF. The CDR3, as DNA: TGTGCCAGCAGCGCACAGCGTGGGGGTACCTACGAGCAGTACTTC.

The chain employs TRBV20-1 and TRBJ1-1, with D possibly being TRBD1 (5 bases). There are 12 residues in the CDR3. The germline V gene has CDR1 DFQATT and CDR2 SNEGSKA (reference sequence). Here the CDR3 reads CREGRTNTEAFF. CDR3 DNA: TGCAGAGAGGGACGGACGAACACTGAAGCTTTCTTT.

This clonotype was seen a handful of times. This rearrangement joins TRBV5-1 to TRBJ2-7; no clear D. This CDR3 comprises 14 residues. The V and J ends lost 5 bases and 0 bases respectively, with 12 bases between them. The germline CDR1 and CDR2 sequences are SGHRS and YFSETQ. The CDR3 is CASRPNLGSYEQYF. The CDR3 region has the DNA TGCGCCAGCAGACCAAACTTAGGCTCCTACGAGCAGTACTTC.

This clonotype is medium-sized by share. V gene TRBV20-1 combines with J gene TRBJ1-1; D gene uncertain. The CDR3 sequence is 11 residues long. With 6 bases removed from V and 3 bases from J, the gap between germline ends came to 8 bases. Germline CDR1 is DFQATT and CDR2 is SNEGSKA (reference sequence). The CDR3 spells CSAGGDTEAFF. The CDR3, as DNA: TGCAGTGCCGGTGGGGACACTGAAGCTTTCTTT.

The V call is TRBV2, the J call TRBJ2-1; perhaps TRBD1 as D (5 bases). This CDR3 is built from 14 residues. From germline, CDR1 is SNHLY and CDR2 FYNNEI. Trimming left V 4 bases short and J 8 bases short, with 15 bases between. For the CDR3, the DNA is TGTGCCAGCAGTGCCCAGGGTGCGACCCATGAGCAGTTCTTC. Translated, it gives CASSAQGATHEQFF.

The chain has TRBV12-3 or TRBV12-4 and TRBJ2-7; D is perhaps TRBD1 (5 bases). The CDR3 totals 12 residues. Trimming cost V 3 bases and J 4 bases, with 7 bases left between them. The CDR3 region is CASSFAGYEQYF. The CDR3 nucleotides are TGTGCCAGCAGTTTCGCAGGGTACGAGCAGTACTTC.

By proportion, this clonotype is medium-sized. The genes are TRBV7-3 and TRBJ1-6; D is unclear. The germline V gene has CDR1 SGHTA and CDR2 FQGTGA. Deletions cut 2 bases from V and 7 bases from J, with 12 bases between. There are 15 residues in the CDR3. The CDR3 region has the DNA TGTGCCAGCAGCTTATATCAGTCGGGGAATTCACCCCTCCACTTT. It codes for CASSLYQSGNSPLHF.

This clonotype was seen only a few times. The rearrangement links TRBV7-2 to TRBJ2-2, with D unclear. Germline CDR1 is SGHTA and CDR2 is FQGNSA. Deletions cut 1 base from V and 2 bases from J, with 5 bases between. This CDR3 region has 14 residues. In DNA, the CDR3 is TGTGCCAGCAGCTTAGGTCGAAACACCGGGGAGCTGTTTTTT. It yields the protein CASSLGRNTGELFF.

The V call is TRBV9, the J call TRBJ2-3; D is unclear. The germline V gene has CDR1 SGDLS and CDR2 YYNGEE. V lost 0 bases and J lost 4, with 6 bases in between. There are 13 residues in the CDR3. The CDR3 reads CASSVGRADTQYF. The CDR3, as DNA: TGTGCCAGCAGCGTAGGAAGGGCAGATACGCAGTATTTT.

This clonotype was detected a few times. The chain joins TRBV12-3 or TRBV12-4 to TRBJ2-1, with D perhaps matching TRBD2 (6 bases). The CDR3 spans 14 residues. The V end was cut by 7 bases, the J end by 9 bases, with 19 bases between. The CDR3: CASNARSGWGEQFF. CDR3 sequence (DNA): TGTGCCAGCAACGCCCGTAGCGGCTGGGGTGAGCAGTTCTTC.

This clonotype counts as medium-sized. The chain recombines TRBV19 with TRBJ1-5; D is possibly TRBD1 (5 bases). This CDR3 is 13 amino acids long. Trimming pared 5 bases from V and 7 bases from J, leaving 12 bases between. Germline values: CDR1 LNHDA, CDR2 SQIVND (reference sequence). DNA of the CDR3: TGTGCCAGTAGTCCAGGGTTAACCCAGCCCCAGCATTTT. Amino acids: CASSPGLTQPQHF.

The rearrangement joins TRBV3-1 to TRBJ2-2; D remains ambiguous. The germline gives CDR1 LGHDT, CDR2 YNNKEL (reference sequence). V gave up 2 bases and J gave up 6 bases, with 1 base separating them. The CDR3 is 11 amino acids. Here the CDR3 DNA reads TGTGCCAGCAGCCAATCCGGGGAGCTGTTTTTT. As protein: CASSQSGELFF. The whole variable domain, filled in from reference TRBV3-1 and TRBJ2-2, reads DTAVSQTPKYLVTQMGNDKSIKCEQNLGHDTMYWYKQDSKKFLKIMFSYNNKELIINETVPNRFSPKSPDKAHLNLHINSLELGDSAVYFCASSQSGELFFGEGSRLTVL.

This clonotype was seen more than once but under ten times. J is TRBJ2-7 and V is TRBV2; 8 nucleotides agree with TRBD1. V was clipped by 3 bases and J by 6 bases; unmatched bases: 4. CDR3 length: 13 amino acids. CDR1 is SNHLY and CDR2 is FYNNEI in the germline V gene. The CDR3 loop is CASSDRQGSEQYF. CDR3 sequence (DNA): TGTGCCAGCAGTGACCGACAGGGGTCCGAGCAGTACTTC. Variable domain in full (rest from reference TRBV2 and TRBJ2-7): EPEVTQTPSHQVTQMGQEVILRCVPISNHLYFYWYRQILGQKVEFLVSFYNNEISEKSEIFDDQFSVERPDGSNFTLKIRSTKLEDSAMYFCASSDRQGSEQYFGPGTRLTVT.

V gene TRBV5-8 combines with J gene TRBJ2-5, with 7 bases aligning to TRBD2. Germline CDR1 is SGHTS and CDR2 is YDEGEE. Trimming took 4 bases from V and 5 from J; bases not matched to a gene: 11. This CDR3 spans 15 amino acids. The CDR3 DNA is TGTGCCAGCAGCCCCCGGGGGAGGGGTAGCGAGACCCAGTACTTC. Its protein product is CASSPRGRGSETQYF.

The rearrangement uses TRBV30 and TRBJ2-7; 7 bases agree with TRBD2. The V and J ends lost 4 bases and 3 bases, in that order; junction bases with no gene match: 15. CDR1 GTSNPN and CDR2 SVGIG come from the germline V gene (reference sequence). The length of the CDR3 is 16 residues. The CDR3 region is CAWTSFGEGSNYEQYF. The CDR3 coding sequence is TGTGCCTGGACTTCTTTTGGGGAGGGCTCCAACTACGAGCAGTACTTC.

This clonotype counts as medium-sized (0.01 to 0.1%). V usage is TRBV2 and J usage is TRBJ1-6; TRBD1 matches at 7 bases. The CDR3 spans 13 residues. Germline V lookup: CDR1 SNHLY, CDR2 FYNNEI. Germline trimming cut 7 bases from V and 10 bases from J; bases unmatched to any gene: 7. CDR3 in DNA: TGTGCCAGCACCACCACAGGGGTATCACCCCTCCACTTT. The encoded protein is CASTTTGVSPLHF.

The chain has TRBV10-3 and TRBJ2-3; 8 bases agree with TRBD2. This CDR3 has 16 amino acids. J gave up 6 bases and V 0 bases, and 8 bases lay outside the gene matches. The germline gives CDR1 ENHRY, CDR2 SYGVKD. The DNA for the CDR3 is TGTGCCATCAGTGAGTCGACGGGGGGGCCTGGGGATACGCAGTATTTT. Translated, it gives CAISESTGGPGDTQYF.

This CDR3 reads CASSRVGAEHTEAFF. The CDR3 DNA follows: TGTGCCAGCAGTCGGGTGGGGGCGGAGCACACTGAAGCTTTCTTT. The V and J genes are TRBV5-4 and TRBJ1-1, with D perhaps matching TRBD1 (6 bases). Between the trimmed V and J ends, which lost 5 bases and 3 bases, there was a span of 17 bases. CDR3 length: 15 amino acids. CDR1 and CDR2 from the germline V gene are SGHNT and YYREEE (reference sequence).

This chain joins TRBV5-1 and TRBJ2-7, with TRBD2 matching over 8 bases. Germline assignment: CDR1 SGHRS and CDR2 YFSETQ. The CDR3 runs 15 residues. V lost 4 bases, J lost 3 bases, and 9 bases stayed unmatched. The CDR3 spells CASSPSTSEIYEQYF. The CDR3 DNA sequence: TGCGCCAGCAGCCCATCGACTAGCGAAATCTACGAGCAGTACTTC.

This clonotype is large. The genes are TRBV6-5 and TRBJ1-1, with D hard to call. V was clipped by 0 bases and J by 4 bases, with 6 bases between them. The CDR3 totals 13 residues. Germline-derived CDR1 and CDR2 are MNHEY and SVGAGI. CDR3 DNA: TGTGCCAGCAGTTACTCGTTGTCCACTGAAGCTTTCTTT. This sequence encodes CASSYSLSTEAFF.

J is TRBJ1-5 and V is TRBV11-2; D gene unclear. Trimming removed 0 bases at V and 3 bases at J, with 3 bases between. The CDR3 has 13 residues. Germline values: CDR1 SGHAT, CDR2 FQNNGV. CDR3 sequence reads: CASSLDHNQPQHF. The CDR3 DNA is TGTGCCAGCAGCTTAGATCACAATCAGCCCCAGCATTTT. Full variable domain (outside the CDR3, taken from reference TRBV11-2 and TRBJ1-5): EAGVAQSPRYKIIEKRQSVAFWCNPISGHATLYWYQQILGQGPKLLIQFQNNGVVDDSQLPKDRFSAERLKGVDSTLKIQPAKLEDSAVYLCASSLDHNQPQHFGDGTRLSIL.

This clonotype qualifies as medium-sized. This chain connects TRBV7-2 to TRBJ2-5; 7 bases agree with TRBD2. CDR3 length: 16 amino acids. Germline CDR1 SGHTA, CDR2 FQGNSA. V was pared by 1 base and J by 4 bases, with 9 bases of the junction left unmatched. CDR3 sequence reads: CASSLGGGRTTETQYF. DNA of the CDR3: TGTGCCAGCAGCTTAGGGGGGGGACGGACTACAGAGACCCAGTACTTC. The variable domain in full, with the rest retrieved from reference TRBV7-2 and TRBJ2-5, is GAGVSQSPSNKVTEKGKDVELRCDPISGHTALYWYRQSLGQGLEFLIYFQGNSAPDKSGLPSDRFSAERTGGSVSTLTIQRTQQEDSAVYLCASSLGGGRTTETQYFGPGTRLLVL.

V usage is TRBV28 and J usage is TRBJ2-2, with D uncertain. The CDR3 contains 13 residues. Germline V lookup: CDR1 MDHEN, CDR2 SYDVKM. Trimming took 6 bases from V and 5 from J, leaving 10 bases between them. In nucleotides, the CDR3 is TGTGCCAGCAGGGCGACGACTACCGGGGAGCTGTTTTTT. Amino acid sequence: CASRATTTGELFF.

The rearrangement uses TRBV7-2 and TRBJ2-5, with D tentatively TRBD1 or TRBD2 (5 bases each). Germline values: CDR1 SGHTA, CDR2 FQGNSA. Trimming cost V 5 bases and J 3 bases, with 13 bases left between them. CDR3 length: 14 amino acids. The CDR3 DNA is TGTGCCAGCAGCCCTCGACGAGGGGAAGAGACCCAGTACTTC. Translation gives CASSPRRGEETQYF.

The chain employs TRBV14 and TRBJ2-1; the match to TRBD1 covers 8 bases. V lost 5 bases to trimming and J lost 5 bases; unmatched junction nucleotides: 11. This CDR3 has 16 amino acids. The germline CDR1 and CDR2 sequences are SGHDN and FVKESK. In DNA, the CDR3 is TGTGCCAGCAGCTTTCGCAGGGGGCTCAGGAACAATGAGCAGTTCTTC. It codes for CASSFRRGLRNNEQFF.

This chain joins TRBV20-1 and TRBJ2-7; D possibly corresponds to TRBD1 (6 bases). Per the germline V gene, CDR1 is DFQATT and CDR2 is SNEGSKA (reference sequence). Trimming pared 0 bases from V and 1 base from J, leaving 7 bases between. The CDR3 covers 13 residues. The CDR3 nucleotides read TGCAGTGCTAGAGAACAGGGATCCTACGAGCAGTACTTC. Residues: CSAREQGSYEQYF.

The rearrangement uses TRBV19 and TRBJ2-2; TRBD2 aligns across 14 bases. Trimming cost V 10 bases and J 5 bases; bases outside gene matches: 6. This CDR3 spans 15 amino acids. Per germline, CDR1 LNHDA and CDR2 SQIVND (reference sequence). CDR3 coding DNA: TGTGCCACCGCGGGACTAGCGGGAGTTACCGGGGAGCTGTTTTTT. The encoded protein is CATAGLAGVTGELFF.

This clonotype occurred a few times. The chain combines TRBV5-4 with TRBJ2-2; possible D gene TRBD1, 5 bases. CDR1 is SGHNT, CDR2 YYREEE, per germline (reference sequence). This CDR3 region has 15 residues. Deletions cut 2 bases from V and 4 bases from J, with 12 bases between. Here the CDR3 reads CASSFSSGPTGELFF. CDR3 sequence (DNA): TGTGCCAGCAGCTTTAGCTCAGGGCCCACCGGGGAGCTGTTTTTT.